This T cell receptor beta chain was found in a study of shared clonotypes between healthy human individuals. Both subsets, CD45RA+ naive and CD45RA-negative memory, were split from the CD4+ cells. V shed 1 base and J shed 5 bases, with 19 bases lying between them. Germline CDR1 SGHNT, CDR2 YYREEE (reference sequence). The CDR3 is 16 residues long. About this clone itself: What it recognizes is unknown.

General study results and limits: Blood was the sole source, and tissue repertoires probably differ. A reduction in generation probabilities was seen for non-shared clonotypes relative to those shared by all four donors.

The data were produced by immunoSEQ multiplex PCR, yet TCRdb's version contains in-frame clones alone and is incomplete. Of around 510,000 clones in the sample, more than 95% were seen once. Source material: naive CD4+ T cells sorted from blood. Subset in this sample: CD45RA+ positively selected. The chain uses TRBV5-4 and TRBJ2-7; D remains unclear. The sequence derives from a young woman in good health. DNA of the CDR3: TGTGCCAGCAGCTTGACCGGCACCTTAAAGGCCGACGAGCAGTACTTC. Its translation: CASSLTGTLKADEQYF.